One and the same sample provided the 28 T cell receptor beta chains below, sequenced in a study of identical twins. TCRdb used MiXCR to reprocess the 5' RACE reads, holding one entry per CDR3 protein. The sample holds more than 600,000 distinct CDR3 sequences, 15% to 20% seen once. This sample also belongs to another study, concerning T cells expressing NK-cell markers.

Sequenced material: PBMCs. The receptors shown here come from a woman in her late teens or twenties in good health.

The genes are TRBV5-1 and TRBJ1-4, with 7 bases fitting TRBD1. The length of the CDR3 is 15 residues. V gave up 2 bases and J gave up 2 bases; unmatched junction bases: 3. From germline, CDR1 is SGHRS and CDR2 YFSETQ. In nucleotides, the CDR3 is TGCGCCAGCAGCTTCGGGGACAGTACTAATGAAAAACTGTTTTTT. Amino acids: CASSFGDSTNEKLFF.

The rearrangement joins TRBV29-1 to TRBJ2-3; D could derive from TRBD1 or TRBD2 (5 bases each). The germline V gene encodes CDR1 SQVTM and CDR2 ANQGSEA. V shed 4 bases and J shed 14 bases, with 19 bases lying between them. The CDR3 runs to 12 residues. The CDR3 region is CSVVFLGTIRYF. DNA for the CDR3: TGCAGCGTTGTTTTCCTCGGGACGATTAGGTATTTT.

The chain recombines TRBV9 with TRBJ2-2; the match to TRBD2 covers 11 bases. V lost 0 bases and J lost 5; bases outside the gene matches: 6. The CDR3 is 17 amino acids. The germline gives CDR1 SGDLS, CDR2 YYNGEE. CDR3 coding DNA: TGTGCCAGCAGCGTAGGTGTAGCGGGAGGGCCGACCGGGGAGCTGTTTTTT. It translates to CASSVGVAGGPTGELFF. Together with reference TRBV9 and TRBJ2-2, the CDR3 gives the full variable domain: DSGVTQTPKHLITATGQRVTLRCSPRSGDLSVYWYQQSLDQGLQFLIQYYNGEERAKGNILERFSAQQFPDLHSELNLSSLELGDSALYFCASSVGVAGGPTGELFFGEGSRLTVL.

CDR3 region: CASSYRGGYGYTF. The CDR3 DNA reads TGTGCCAGCAGTTACAGGGGGGGCTATGGCTACACCTTC. The chain combines TRBV6-5 with TRBJ1-2; D is perhaps TRBD1 (6 bases). The ends were cut back, 2 bases at V and 4 bases at J, with 8 bases in the middle. Germline V lookup: CDR1 MNHEY, CDR2 SVGAGI. CDR3 length: 13 residues.

The chain carries TRBV10-2 and TRBJ2-7; D gene unclear. V was cut by 8 bases and J by 3 bases, with 14 bases left in between. From germline, CDR1 is WSHSY and CDR2 SAAADI. The CDR3 is 13 residues long. The chain's CDR3 is CASGPRKNYEQYF. The DNA of the CDR3 is TGCGCCAGCGGGCCCCGGAAAAACTACGAGCAGTACTTC.

This chain uses TRBV6-1 with TRBJ2-2; 11 nucleotides match TRBD2. The CDR3 runs 17 residues. Per germline, CDR1 MNHNS and CDR2 SASEGT. V was pared by 6 bases and J by 1 base, with 7 bases of the junction left unmatched. The CDR3 sequence is CASSISSGRWNTGELFF. CDR3 sequence (DNA): TGTGCCAGCAGCATATCTAGCGGGAGGTGGAACACCGGGGAGCTGTTTTTT.

The chain joins TRBV3-1 to TRBJ2-5, with TRBD1 as a possible D gene (5 bases). This CDR3 is built from 16 residues. Per the germline V gene, CDR1 is LGHDT and CDR2 is YNNKEL (reference sequence). V was pared by 3 bases and J by 0 bases, with 14 bases between. The CDR3 here is CASSHQGRRNQETQYF. CDR3 nucleotide sequence: TGTGCCAGCAGCCATCAGGGCAGGAGAAACCAAGAGACCCAGTACTTC.

This clonotype was counted between two and nine times. J is TRBJ1-1 and V is TRBV20-1; TRBD1 is a possible D gene (5 bases). This CDR3 is built from 14 residues. Trimming left V 5 bases short and J 0 bases short, with 13 bases between. Germline V lookup: CDR1 DFQATT, CDR2 SNEGSKA (reference sequence). The CDR3, as DNA: TGCAGTGCTGGGGCCCGGTACATGAACACTGAAGCTTTCTTT. It encodes CSAGARYMNTEAFF.

This clonotype has a handful of counts. This chain uses TRBV4-3 with TRBJ1-6; D remains ambiguous. V lost 4 bases and J 8 bases, leaving 15 bases between the germline ends. The CDR3 has 15 amino acids. The germline gives CDR1 LGHNA, CDR2 YSLEER. The CDR3 region is CASSRAGVSHSPLHF. The CDR3 DNA is TGCGCCAGCAGCCGAGCCGGGGTATCCCATTCACCCCTCCACTTT.

The J gene is TRBJ2-1, the V gene TRBV29-1; D is uncertain. CDR3 length equals 12 residues. V was trimmed by 4 bases and J by 5 bases, leaving 9 bases between them. The V gene's germline CDR1 is SQVTM and CDR2 ANQGSEA. CDR3 nucleotide sequence: TGCAGCGTTGCCCGCCAGAACAATGAGCAGTTCTTC. As protein: CSVARQNNEQFF.

The sample holds many counts of this clonotype. CDR3 DNA sequence: TGCGCCAGCAGCTTAGCCGGGGGGAACCAAGAGACCCAGTACTTC. Its protein is CASSLAGGNQETQYF. The chain recombines TRBV5-1 with TRBJ2-5, with TRBD2 matching 7 bases. The CDR3 length is 15 residues. V dropped 2 bases and J dropped 0; count of bases not matched to a gene: 4. Germline-derived CDR1 and CDR2 are SGHRS and YFSETQ.

This clonotype was picked up a small number of times. The chain recombines TRBV29-1 with TRBJ2-7; D uncertain. CDR1 is SQVTM, CDR2 ANQGSEA, per germline. With 5 bases removed from V and 0 bases from J, the gap between germline ends came to 8 bases. This CDR3 is 12 amino acids long. DNA for the CDR3: TGCAGCGTTTTTTCGCCCTCCTACGAGCAGTACTTC. Encoded protein: CSVFSPSYEQYF.

This clonotype was counted a few times. The chain couples TRBV12-3 or TRBV12-4 to TRBJ1-2, with D maybe TRBD1 (5 bases). The CDR3 loop spans 13 amino acids. V lost 1 base and J lost 5, with 8 bases in between. The CDR3 bases are TGTGCCAGCAGTTTAGGAGGGGAATATGGCTACACCTTC. Translation gives CASSLGGEYGYTF.

The V gene is TRBV6-2 or TRBV6-3, the J gene TRBJ2-7; 7 bases map to TRBD2. Germline values: CDR1 MNHEY, CDR2 SVGEGT. This CDR3 contains 14 residues. V gave up 6 bases and J gave up 2 bases; unmatched junction bases: 7. The CDR3 loop is CASRASGPTYEQYF. The CDR3 DNA follows: TGTGCCAGCAGAGCTAGCGGTCCGACCTACGAGCAGTACTTC.

The chain couples TRBV27 to TRBJ2-2, with 11 bases aligning to TRBD2. The junction had 7 bases not matched to a gene; V was cut back by 1 base and J by 3 bases. The CDR3 loop spans 18 amino acids. Germline V lookup: CDR1 MNHEY, CDR2 SMNVEV (reference sequence). The CDR3 region has the DNA TGTGCCAGCAGTTTATTGACTAGCGGGGTTAAATACACCGGGGAGCTGTTTTTT. Its translation is CASSLLTSGVKYTGELFF.

This clonotype was seen a few times. The rearrangement links TRBV29-1 to TRBJ1-2; D unclear. V was cut by 4 bases and J by 8 bases, with 14 bases left in between. CDR3 size: 12 residues. Germline V lookup: CDR1 SQVTM, CDR2 ANQGSEA. CDR3: CSVVVASGGYTF. The CDR3 DNA reads TGCAGCGTTGTGGTCGCCTCGGGAGGCTACACCTTC.

The J gene is TRBJ2-1, the V gene TRBV12-3 or TRBV12-4; 11 bases align to TRBD2. V was pared by 6 bases and J by 9 bases, with 10 bases of the junction left unmatched. This CDR3 contains 15 residues. CDR3 amino acids: CASRRGLAGWGEQFF. As DNA, the CDR3 is TGTGCCAGCAGACGAGGACTAGCGGGTTGGGGTGAGCAGTTCTTC.

The sample holds many counts of this clonotype. The chain recombines TRBV12-3 or TRBV12-4 with TRBJ1-2, with TRBD1 matching over 8 bases. V dropped 4 bases and J dropped 12; count of bases not matched to a gene: 16. CDR3 size: 15 residues. CDR3 sequence: CASSSRDPGQEVHTF. CDR3 coding DNA: TGTGCCAGCAGTTCCCGCGACCCGGGACAGGAGGTTCACACCTTC.

In this sample, this clonotype turned up a few times. This chain connects TRBV20-1 to TRBJ2-7; 10 nucleotides line up with TRBD2. J gave up 2 bases and V 4 bases, and 8 bases lay outside the gene matches. CDR1 and CDR2 (germline): DFQATT, SNEGSKA (reference sequence). This CDR3 is 15 amino acids long. The CDR3 protein is CSAMPRTSGTYEQYF. The DNA for the CDR3 is TGCAGTGCTATGCCCAGGACTAGCGGTACCTACGAGCAGTACTTC.

On this clonotype itself: The junction departs from the called germline gene at one end, perhaps through a read error. J is TRBJ2-7 and V is TRBV7-9; 8 bases are a match to TRBD1. The CDR3 length is 14 residues. Germline CDR1 is SEHNR and CDR2 is FQNEAQ (reference sequence). The CDR3, as DNA: TGTGCCGGCAGCTTAGGGACAGGAGGGGACGAGCAGTACTTC. Amino acid sequence: CAGSLGTGGDEQYF.

The table lists this clonotype with a few counts. This chain connects TRBV12-3 or TRBV12-4 to TRBJ1-2; D possibly corresponds to TRBD1 (5 bases). The CDR3 extends over 15 amino acids. Trimming took 6 bases from V and 8 from J, leaving 22 bases between them. As DNA, the CDR3 is TGTGCCAGCAGCCCTTCCCAGGGTCGACTGTGGGGCTACACCTTC. This gives the protein CASSPSQGRLWGYTF.

The rearrangement joins TRBV3-1 to TRBJ2-1; D is uncertain. Trimming removed 0 bases from V and 14 bases from J, with 17 bases in between. Germline V gives CDR1 LGHDT, CDR2 YNNKEL (reference sequence). There are 14 residues in the CDR3. CDR3 sequence: CASSQDRYYPVEFF. The CDR3 DNA reads as TGTGCCAGCAGCCAAGATCGATATTACCCCGTGGAGTTCTTC.

The V gene is TRBV2, the J gene TRBJ2-5; D tentatively fits TRBD1 or TRBD2 (5 bases each). V was clipped by 2 bases and J by 4 bases, with 14 bases between them. The CDR3 covers 15 residues. From germline, CDR1 is SNHLY and CDR2 FYNNEI. This chain's CDR3 is CASSERDPRGETQYF. Written as DNA, the CDR3 is TGTGCCAGCAGTGAAAGGGACCCTAGAGGAGAGACCCAGTACTTC. The whole variable domain, remainder taken from reference TRBV2 and TRBJ2-5, is EPEVTQTPSHQVTQMGQEVILRCVPISNHLYFYWYRQILGQKVEFLVSFYNNEISEKSEIFDDQFSVERPDGSNFTLKIRSTKLEDSAMYFCASSERDPRGETQYFGPGTRLLVL.

This clonotype was found a few times. This chain links TRBV10-1 with TRBJ2-2, with a possible D match to TRBD2 (6 bases). This CDR3 contains 15 residues. Looked up from germline, CDR1 is WNHNN and CDR2 is SYGVQD (reference sequence). The V and J ends lost 0 bases and 11 bases respectively, with 16 bases between them. In DNA form, the CDR3 reads TGCGCCAGCAGTGAGTCGGGGGTAGCGGAGGGAGAGCTGTTTTTT. The encoded protein is CASSESGVAEGELFF.

This clonotype was seen a handful of times. The chain carries TRBV12-5 and TRBJ2-1; 8 positions agree with TRBD2. The CDR3 has 15 amino acids. V dropped 6 bases and J dropped 8; count of bases not matched to a gene: 12. Germline lookup yields CDR1 LGHNT and CDR2 FRNRAP. CDR3 DNA: TGTGCTAGTGGCCAAAGCGGGAGTAATCTTTATGAGCAGTTCTTC. Translating gives CASGQSGSNLYEQFF.

The chain is built from TRBV5-4 and TRBJ2-5; D unresolved. There are 14 residues in the CDR3. Germline V lookup: CDR1 SGHNT, CDR2 YYREEE (reference sequence). V was pared by 2 bases and J by 5 bases, with 13 bases between. The CDR3 spells CASSFPSRKETQYF. CDR3 bases: TGTGCCAGCAGCTTCCCATCTAGAAAGGAGACCCAGTACTTC.

This clonotype was recorded a few times. The rearrangement links TRBV4-3 to TRBJ2-2; weak D call: TRBD2 (5 bases). The germline CDR1 and CDR2 sequences are LGHNA and YSLEER. The length of the CDR3 is 19 residues. V was shortened by 4 bases and J by 6 bases, with 27 bases between the two germline ends. CDR3 in DNA: TGCGCCAGCAGCCGCGATGGAAGCCTAGGAGGTCATGACCCCGGGGAGCTGTTTTTT. As protein: CASSRDGSLGGHDPGELFF.

V gene TRBV5-6 combines with J gene TRBJ1-5; no definite D call. The V and J ends lost 1 base and 1 base respectively, with 9 bases between them. The CDR3 covers 15 residues. Germline values: CDR1 SGHDT, CDR2 YYEEEE. In DNA form, the CDR3 reads TGTGCCAGCAGCTTGTCGAGTTACAGCAATCAGCCCCAGCATTTT. It translates to CASSLSSYSNQPQHF.